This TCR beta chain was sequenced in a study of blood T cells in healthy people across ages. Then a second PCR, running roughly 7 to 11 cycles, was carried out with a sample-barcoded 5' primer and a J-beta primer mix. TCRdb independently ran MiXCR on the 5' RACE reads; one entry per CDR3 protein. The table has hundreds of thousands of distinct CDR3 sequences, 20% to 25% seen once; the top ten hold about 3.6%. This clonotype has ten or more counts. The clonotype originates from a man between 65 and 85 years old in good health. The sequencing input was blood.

CDR3 region: CASSSNREAKNIQYF. CDR3 sequence (DNA): TGTGCCAGCAGCAGTAACAGGGAGGCCAAAAACATTCAGTACTTC. This rearrangement joins TRBV21-1 to TRBJ2-4; TRBD1 was called by the table and not checked on the DNA. TRBV21-1 is given as a pseudogene. CDR3 length: 15 amino acids.